Listed here are 14 T cell receptor beta chains from one sample, sequenced in a study of blood T cell repertoires in COVID-19. Assay used: immunoSEQ multiplex PCR; TCRdb lists only in-frame clones, some missing. Of tens of thousands of clones in the sample, around 90% are singletons; the top ten hold around 6.3%. The sequenced sample consisted of peripheral blood. These receptors came from a woman aged 45-65 years with acute or convalescent COVID-19.

The genes are TRBV7-2 and TRBJ2-7, with D possibly matching TRBD1 (6 bases). Trimming took 0 bases from V and 7 from J, leaving 10 bases between them. The CDR3 loop spans 13 amino acids. The germline gives CDR1 SGHTA, CDR2 FQGNSA. Here the CDR3 reads CASSLAQGSEQYF. The CDR3 DNA follows: TGTGCCAGCAGCTTAGCGCAGGGGTCGGAGCAGTACTTC.

The chain employs TRBV18 and TRBJ1-6, with D possibly TRBD1 on 6 matching bases. The CDR3 covers 17 residues. Germline V gene data show CDR1 as KGHSH and CDR2 as LQKENI. Trimming removed 3 bases at V and 6 bases at J, with 18 bases between. CDR3 protein: CASSPLNPGQFNSPLHF. CDR3 bases: TGTGCCAGCTCACCTCTTAACCCGGGACAATTTAATTCACCCCTCCACTTT.

In its sample, this clone was seen a few times. The rearrangement links TRBV6-2 or TRBV6-3 to TRBJ1-1; 9 bases match TRBD1. This CDR3 has 16 amino acids. CDR1 is MNHEY, CDR2 SVGEGT, per germline. The J segment lost 0 bases and the V segment lost 2 bases, leaving 4 bases of the junction unmatched. For the CDR3, the DNA is TGTGCCAGCAGTTACCCGAGACAGGGGGTGAACACTGAAGCTTTCTTT. This translates into CASSYPRQGVNTEAFF.

The rearrangement joins TRBV13 to TRBJ2-3; D is unclear. Trimming left V 5 bases short and J 6 bases short, with 15 bases between. CDR1 is PRHDT, CDR2 FYEKMQ, per germline (reference sequence). The CDR3 is 14 residues long. CDR3 coding DNA: TGTGCCAGCAGCACGAAACGAGGTTCGGATACGCAGTATTTT. Its protein is CASSTKRGSDTQYF.

V is TRBV19 and J is TRBJ2-7, with 10 bases that match TRBD1. This CDR3 has 14 amino acids. Trimming took 5 bases from V and 9 from J; bases not matched to a gene: 10. In germline, CDR1 is LNHDA, CDR2 SQIVND (reference sequence). The CDR3 DNA is TGTGCCAGTAGTGAGGGACAGGGGAGAGATGGGCAGTACTTC. Encoded protein: CASSEGQGRDGQYF.

The chain uses TRBV9 and TRBJ2-1; D might be TRBD2 (5 bases). The CDR3 has 15 amino acids. Trimming left V 0 bases short and J 4 bases short, with 11 bases between. Germline assignment: CDR1 SGDLS and CDR2 YYNGEE. The CDR3 DNA follows: TGTGCCAGCAGCGTAGAAAGCGGCGAATACAATGAGCAGTTCTTC. Translation: CASSVESGEYNEQFF.

The genes are TRBV7-9 and TRBJ2-1, with unresolved D. Germline loops: CDR1 SEHNR, CDR2 FQNEAQ (reference sequence). The CDR3 totals 12 residues. V lost 4 bases, J lost 10 bases, and 11 bases lay in between. The CDR3 sequence is CASSSPRWEQFF. Written as DNA, the CDR3 is TGTGCCAGCAGCTCCCCCCGGTGGGAGCAGTTCTTC.

The chain has TRBV29-1 and TRBJ2-3, with D tentatively TRBD2 (6 bases). The CDR3 is 13 residues long. The germline CDR1 and CDR2 sequences are SQVTM and ANQGSEA. Trimming pared 3 bases from V and 2 bases from J, leaving 9 bases between. The CDR3 region has the DNA TGCAGCGTTGAGGCGGGGCCCACAGATACGCAGTATTTT. Encoded protein: CSVEAGPTDTQYF.

This chain uses TRBV6-6 with TRBJ2-2, with D tentatively TRBD2 (5 bases). V dropped 3 bases and J dropped 5 bases, with 10 bases sitting between them. The CDR3 covers 14 residues. Germline V gene sequence: CDR1 MNHNY, CDR2 SVGAGI (reference sequence). CDR3 residues: CASSYEGSTGELFF. In nucleotides, the CDR3 is TGTGCCAGCAGTTATGAGGGTTCAACCGGGGAGCTGTTTTTT.

CDR3 nucleotides: TGTGCCAGCAGTCCGAAAGTGGTCCGCTACTCTCCAGATACGCAGTATTTT. Its translation: CASSPKVVRYSPDTQYF. The chain recombines TRBV6-6 with TRBJ2-3, with D unresolved. Germline V gene lookup returns CDR1 MNHNY and CDR2 SVGAGI (reference sequence). Trimming removed 5 bases at V and 4 bases at J, with 22 bases between. This CDR3 is built from 17 residues.

The chain recombines TRBV7-2 with TRBJ2-7; unclear D gene. CDR3 size: 12 residues. Trimming pared 0 bases from V and 4 bases from J, leaving 4 bases between. The V gene's germline CDR1 is SGHTA and CDR2 FQGNSA. The CDR3 coding sequence is TGTGCCAGCAGCTTAGCCAGGTACGAGCAGTACTTC. Translation: CASSLARYEQYF.

The rearrangement joins TRBV28 to TRBJ2-7; the match to TRBD2 covers 7 bases. V was pared by 6 bases and J by 3 bases, with 11 bases of the junction left unmatched. Germline assignment: CDR1 MDHEN and CDR2 SYDVKM. This CDR3 comprises 15 residues. CDR3 DNA sequence: TGTGCCAGCAGCTCCTCCGGGACTACAGACTACGAGCAGTACTTC. It encodes CASSSSGTTDYEQYF.

This clone was detected only once. V gene TRBV7-2 combines with J gene TRBJ1-2; tentatively, D is TRBD1 (6 bases). In germline, CDR1 is SGHTA, CDR2 FQGNSA. The V gene lost 8 bases and the J gene lost 4 bases, with 14 bases spanning the gap. This CDR3 has 13 amino acids. The CDR3 nucleotides read TGTGCCAGCCCCTCCAGGGACACCTATGGCTACACCTTC. It encodes CASPSRDTYGYTF.

V and J are TRBV5-1 and TRBJ1-2; D may be TRBD1 (5 bases). Between the trimmed V and J ends, which lost 5 bases and 3 bases, there was a span of 14 bases. The CDR3 consists of 14 residues. From germline, CDR1 is SGHRS and CDR2 YFSETQ. The CDR3 region has the DNA TGCGCCAGCAGTCAGGGTCAGGTCGACTATGGCTACACCTTC. This encodes CASSQGQVDYGYTF.